The clone carrying this T cell receptor (beta chain) was found once. These data originate in a study of blood T cell repertoires in COVID-19. Per germline, CDR1 MNHEY and CDR2 SMNVEV (reference sequence). The CDR3 is 15 residues long. V was clipped by 7 bases and J by 4 bases, with 17 bases between them. Here immunoSEQ multiplex PCR was the method, and the copy in TCRdb shows in-frame clones only, minus some. The data hold about 250,000 clones, with under 90% observed a single time. Sequenced input: PBMCs or T cells enriched from blood (not recorded which). The chain is built from TRBV27 and TRBJ1-5, with a weak D call TRBD1 (6 bases). The receptor was derived from a man in his forties who had recovered from COVID-19. The CDR3 DNA follows: TGTGCCAGCAAGGATGGAGCGAGGGGGAATCAGCCCCAGCATTTT. This encodes CASKDGARGNQPQHF.